These T cell receptor beta chains were read from a single sample in a study of blood T cell repertoires in COVID-19. The table came from immunoSEQ multiplex PCR; TCRdb's copy has only in-frame clones and leaves some out. The data show about 120,000 clones, with more than 75% seen just once and roughly 3.9% held by the top ten. The sequenced sample was peripheral blood. The receptor set was obtained from a man aged 55 to 70 with acute or convalescent COVID-19. Each CDR3 is given with its conserved first and last residue. D genes are given only for firm matches. Where a row states a size, it is once, few, many or the class of an expanded clone; other rows omit it.

>TRBV6-5|NA|few|TRBJ2-5
CASSYSKRDQETQYF
TGTGCCAGCAGTTACTCGAAGCGAGACCAAGAGACCCAGTACTTC
>TRBV13|TRBD2|once|TRBJ2-7
CASSARTSGRVYEQYF
TGTGCCAGCAGCGCCCGGACTAGCGGGAGGGTCTACGAGCAGTACTTC
>TRBV4-2|NA|NA|TRBJ2-7
CASSQDRGLTISYEQYF
TGTGCCAGCAGCCAAGACAGGGGTCTTACAATCTCCTACGAGCAGTACTTC
>TRBV19|TRBD2|NA|TRBJ2-5
CASSMGGRQETQYF
TGTGCCAGTAGTATGGGAGGGCGGCAAGAGACCCAGTACTTC
>TRBV11-3|TRBD2|NA|TRBJ2-1
CASSTSGSLNEQFF
TGTGCCAGCAGCACTAGCGGGAGTCTTAATGAGCAGTTCTTC
>TRBV10-2|NA|NA|TRBJ1-4
CASSTGTAEKLFF
TGCGCCAGCAGTACAGGGACGGCTGAAAAACTGTTTTTT
>TRBV7-2|TRBD1|NA|TRBJ1-2
CASSLVEGQGGGYTF
TGTGCCAGCAGCTTAGTAGAGGGACAGGGGGGTGGCTACACCTTC
>TRBV29-1|NA|NA|TRBJ1-4
CSVSGGPHNEKLFF
TGCAGCGTTTCCGGGGGTCCTCATAATGAAAAACTGTTTTTT
>TRBV11-2|TRBD2|NA|TRBJ2-7
CASSLGEAGTYEQYF
TGTGCCAGCAGCTTAGGAGAAGCGGGAACCTACGAGCAGTACTTC
>TRBV24-1|TRBD2|NA|TRBJ2-1
CATSDRLAGGASRNEQFF
TGTGCCACCAGTGATCGACTAGCGGGAGGCGCCTCTCGGAATGAGCAGTTCTTC
>TRBV27|NA|NA|TRBJ1-4
CASRSRGVNNEKLFF
TGTGCCAGCAGGAGCCGGGGGGTTAATAATGAAAAACTGTTTTTT
>TRBV6-5|NA|once|TRBJ2-5
CASSYSAQRETQYF
TGTGCCAGCAGTTACTCGGCTCAGAGGGAGACCCAGTACTTC
>TRBV4-2|NA|NA|TRBJ2-1
CASSQDEGRAYNEQFF
TGTGCCAGCAGCCAAGATGAGGGAAGGGCCTACAATGAGCAGTTCTTC
>TRBV19|TRBD1|NA|TRBJ1-5
CASSGTGGNQPQHF
TGTGCCAGTAGTGGGACAGGGGGTAATCAGCCCCAGCATTTT
>TRBV2|NA|NA|TRBJ2-7
CASSDSYEQYF
TGTGCCAGCAGTGACAGCTACGAGCAGTACTTC
>TRBV2|TRBD2|NA|TRBJ2-1
CASSEGLAGYNEQFF
TGTGCCAGCAGTGAGGGACTAGCGGGTTACAATGAGCAGTTCTTC
>TRBV7-2|TRBD2|NA|TRBJ2-1
CASSVPGTSGRSSYNEQFF
TGTGCCAGCAGCGTCCCCGGGACTAGCGGGCGGAGCTCCTACAATGAGCAGTTCTTC
>TRBV5-6|TRBD1|NA|TRBJ2-7
CASSLTDRASHEQYF
TGTGCCAGCAGCTTGACGGACAGGGCGTCCCACGAGCAGTACTTC
>TRBV20-1|TRBD2|NA|TRBJ2-3
CSASLPSGSMTDTQYF
TGCAGTGCTAGTTTGCCTAGCGGGAGCATGACAGATACGCAGTATTTT
>TRBV3-1/TRBV3-2|NA|NA|TRBJ2-2
CASSLFAGFSGEGPGELFF
TGTGCCAGCAGCCTTTTCGCGGGGTTTAGCGGCGAGGGGCCCGGGGAGCTGTTTTTT
>TRBV18|TRBD1|NA|TRBJ2-7
CASSTSRTGSYEQYF
TGTGCCAGCTCAACTAGCCGGACAGGGTCCTACGAGCAGTACTTC
>TRBV4-1|NA|few|TRBJ2-1
CASSHDNEQFF
TGCGCCAGCAGCCACGACAATGAGCAGTTCTTC
>TRBV7-9|TRBD1|NA|TRBJ2-2
CASSLIQTGPNTGELFF
TGTGCCAGCAGCTTAATACAGACAGGGCCGAACACCGGGGAGCTGTTTTTT
>TRBV3-1/TRBV3-2|TRBD2|NA|TRBJ2-1
CASSQGTSGGNEQFF
TGTGCCAGCAGCCAAGGGACTAGCGGGGGAAATGAGCAGTTCTTC
>TRBV15|NA|NA|TRBJ2-5
CATSPDSQETQYF
TGTGCCACCAGCCCGGACAGCCAAGAGACCCAGTACTTC
>TRBV5-8|NA|NA|TRBJ2-7
CASSPYEQYF
TGTGCCAGCAGCCCTTACGAGCAGTACTTC
>TRBV6-2/TRBV6-3|TRBD1|NA|TRBJ2-1
CASSNARQGSMQFF
TGTGCCAGCAGTAACGCTAGACAGGGCTCGATGCAGTTCTTC
>TRBV10-2|NA|NA|TRBJ2-7
CASSPSSRGYEQYF
TGCGCCAGCAGTCCCTCAAGCAGGGGCTACGAGCAGTACTTC
>TRBV6-5|TRBD1|NA|TRBJ2-3
CASSRVEGADTQYF
TGTGCCAGCAGTCGAGTTGAGGGGGCGGATACGCAGTATTTT
>TRBV7-2|TRBD2|NA|TRBJ2-7
CASRSHPGLAGGALGEQYF
TGTGCCAGCAGGTCTCACCCGGGACTAGCGGGAGGTGCCCTGGGGGAGCAGTACTTC
>TRBV3-1/TRBV3-2|NA|NA|TRBJ1-4
CASSPGLINEKLFF
TGTGCCAGCAGCCCGGGTCTAATTAATGAAAAACTGTTTTTT
>TRBV6-4|NA|NA|TRBJ1-1
CASSDSGGEVNTEAFF
TGTGCCAGCAGTGACTCCGGGGGGGAGGTAAACACTGAAGCTTTCTTT
>TRBV4-3|NA|NA|TRBJ2-1
CASSLTRGEQFF
TGCGCCAGCAGCCTTACACGGGGTGAGCAGTTCTTC
>TRBV9|NA|NA|TRBJ2-7
CASSVTGNPSYEQYF
TGTGCCAGCAGCGTTACAGGGAACCCCTCCTACGAGCAGTACTTC
>TRBV20-1|NA|NA|TRBJ2-7
CSAASEEQYF
TGCAGTGCGGCATCCGAAGAGCAGTACTTC
>TRBV27|NA|NA|TRBJ2-1
CASSRGGGSYNEQFF
TGTGCCAGCAGTCGTGGGGGAGGTTCCTACAATGAGCAGTTCTTC
>TRBV7-9|TRBD2|NA|TRBJ2-1
CASSLTSGGSNEQFF
TGTGCCAGCAGTTTAACTAGCGGAGGTTCCAATGAGCAGTTCTTC
>TRBV27|TRBD2|many|TRBJ2-1
CASRRGGSYNEQFF
TGTGCCAGCAGGAGGGGAGGGTCCTACAATGAGCAGTTCTTC
>TRBV7-2|NA|once|TRBJ2-3
CASSLRGASTDTQYF
TGTGCCAGCAGCTTGCGGGGTGCTAGCACAGATACGCAGTATTTT
>TRBV29-1|TRBD2|NA|TRBJ2-1
CSAPGYSGRGEQFF
TGCAGCGCCCCTGGATATAGCGGGAGAGGTGAGCAGTTCTTC
>TRBV19|TRBD1|NA|TRBJ1-6
CASSTLTGGNSPLHF
TGTGCCAGTAGTACCCTGACAGGGGGCAATTCACCCCTCCACTTT
>TRBV5-5|NA|NA|TRBJ2-5
CASSWAAGEETQYF
TGTGCCAGCAGCTGGGCCGCAGGGGAAGAGACCCAGTACTTC
>TRBV28|TRBD1|many|TRBJ1-5
CASTFDREEYQPQHF
TGTGCCAGCACCTTTGACAGGGAAGAGTATCAGCCCCAGCATTTT
>TRBV6-5|NA|NA|TRBJ1-1
CASSPTGYTEAFF
TGTGCCAGCTCCCCCACAGGGTACACTGAAGCTTTCTTT
>TRBV24-1|NA|NA|TRBJ2-2
CATSDPLNTGELFF
TGTGCCACCAGTGACCCACTAAACACCGGGGAGCTGTTTTTT
>TRBV4-3|NA|NA|TRBJ2-4
CASITNRERAKNIQYF
TGCGCCAGCATCACCAACAGGGAAAGAGCCAAAAACATTCAGTACTTC
>TRBV5-8|NA|NA|TRBJ1-5
CASSTHGQGNQPQHF
TGTGCCAGCAGCACTCATGGGCAGGGTAATCAGCCCCAGCATTTT
>TRBV5-1|TRBD2|NA|TRBJ2-2
CASSSASSGRPTGELFF
TGCGCCAGCAGCTCGGCCTCTAGCGGGAGACCCACCGGGGAGCTGTTTTTT
>TRBV19|NA|NA|TRBJ1-1
CASSVGLNTEAFF
TGTGCCAGTAGTGTGGGACTTAACACTGAAGCTTTCTTT
>TRBV28|NA|NA|TRBJ2-2
CASSLGRTNTGELFF
TGTGCCAGCAGTTTAGGCAGGACTAACACCGGGGAGCTGTTTTTT